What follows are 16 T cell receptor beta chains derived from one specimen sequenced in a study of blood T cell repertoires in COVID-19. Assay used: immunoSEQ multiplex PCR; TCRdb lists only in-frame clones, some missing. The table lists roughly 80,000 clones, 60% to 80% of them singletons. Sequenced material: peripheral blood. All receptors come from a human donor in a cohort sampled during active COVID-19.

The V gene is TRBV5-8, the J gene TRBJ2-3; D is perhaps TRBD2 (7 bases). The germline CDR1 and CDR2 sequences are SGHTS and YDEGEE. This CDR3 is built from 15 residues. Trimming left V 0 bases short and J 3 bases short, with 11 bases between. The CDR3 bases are TGTGCCAGCAGCTTGGGTGAGGGGGGGACAGATACGCAGTATTTT. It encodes CASSLGEGGTDTQYF.

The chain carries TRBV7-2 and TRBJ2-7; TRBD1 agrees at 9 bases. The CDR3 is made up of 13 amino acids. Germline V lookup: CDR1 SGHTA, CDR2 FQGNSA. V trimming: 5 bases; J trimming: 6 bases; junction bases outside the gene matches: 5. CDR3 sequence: CASSLGTGREQYF. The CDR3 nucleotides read TGTGCCAGCAGCCTAGGGACAGGGCGCGAGCAGTACTTC.

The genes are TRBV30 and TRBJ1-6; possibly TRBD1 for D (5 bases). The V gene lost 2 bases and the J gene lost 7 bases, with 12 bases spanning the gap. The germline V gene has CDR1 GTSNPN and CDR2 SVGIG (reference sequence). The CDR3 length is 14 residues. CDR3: CAWSPGRENSPLHF. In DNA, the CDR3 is TGTGCCTGGAGTCCGGGCAGGGAAAATTCACCCCTCCACTTT. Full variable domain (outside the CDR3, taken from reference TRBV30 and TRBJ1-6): SQTIHQWPATLVQPVGSPLSLECTVEGTSNPNLYWYRQAAGRGLQLLFYSVGIGQISSEVPQNLSASRPQDRQFILSSKKLLLSDSGFYLCAWSPGRENSPLHFGNGTRLTVT.

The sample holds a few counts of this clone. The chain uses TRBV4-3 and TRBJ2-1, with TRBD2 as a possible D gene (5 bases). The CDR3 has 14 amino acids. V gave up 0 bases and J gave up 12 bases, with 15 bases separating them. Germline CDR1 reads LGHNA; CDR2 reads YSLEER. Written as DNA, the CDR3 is TGCGCCAGCAGCCAAGAACGGGGTGGAGTAGGGCAGTTCTTC. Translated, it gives CASSQERGGVGQFF.

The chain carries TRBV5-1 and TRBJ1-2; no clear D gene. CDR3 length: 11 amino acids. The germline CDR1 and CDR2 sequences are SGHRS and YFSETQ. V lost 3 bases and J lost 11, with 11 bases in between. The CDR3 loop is CASSSGPQYTF. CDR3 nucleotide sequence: TGCGCCAGCAGCTCAGGCCCTCAGTACACCTTC.

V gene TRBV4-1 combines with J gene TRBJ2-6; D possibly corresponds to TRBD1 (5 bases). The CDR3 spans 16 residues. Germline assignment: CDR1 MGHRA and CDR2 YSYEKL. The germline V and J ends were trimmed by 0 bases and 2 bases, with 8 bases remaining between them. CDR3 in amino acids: CASSQDRGTGANVLTF. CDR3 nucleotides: TGCGCCAGCAGCCAAGATAGGGGAACTGGGGCCAACGTCCTGACTTTC.

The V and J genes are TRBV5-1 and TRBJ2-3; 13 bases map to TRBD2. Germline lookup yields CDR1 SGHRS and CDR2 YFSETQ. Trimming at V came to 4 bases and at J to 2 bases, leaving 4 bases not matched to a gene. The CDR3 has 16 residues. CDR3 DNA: TGCGCCAGCAGCCTGGGACTAGCGGGGTACACAGATACGCAGTATTTT. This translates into CASSLGLAGYTDTQYF.

The CDR3: CASSLLSGNTEAFF. Written as DNA, the CDR3 is TGTGCCAGCAGCTTACTGAGCGGGAACACTGAAGCTTTCTTT. This sequence joins TRBV5-6 and TRBJ1-1; no clear D gene. The length of the CDR3 is 14 residues. V was clipped by 2 bases and J by 1 base, with 9 bases between them. Germline CDR1 and CDR2: SGHDT and YYEEEE.

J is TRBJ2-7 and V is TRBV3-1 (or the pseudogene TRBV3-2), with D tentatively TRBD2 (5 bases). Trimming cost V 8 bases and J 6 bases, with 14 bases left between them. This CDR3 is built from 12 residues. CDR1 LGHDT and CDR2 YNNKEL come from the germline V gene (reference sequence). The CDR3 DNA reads TGTGCCAGCTCGCGGTCTGGGAGCGAGCAGTACTTC. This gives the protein CASSRSGSEQYF.

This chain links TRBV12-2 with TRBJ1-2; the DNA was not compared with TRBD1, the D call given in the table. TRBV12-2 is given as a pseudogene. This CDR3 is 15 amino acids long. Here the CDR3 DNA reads TGTGCAAGTCGCTTAGCAGGCAGGGCGAACTATGGCTACACCTTC. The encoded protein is CASRLAGRANYGYTF.

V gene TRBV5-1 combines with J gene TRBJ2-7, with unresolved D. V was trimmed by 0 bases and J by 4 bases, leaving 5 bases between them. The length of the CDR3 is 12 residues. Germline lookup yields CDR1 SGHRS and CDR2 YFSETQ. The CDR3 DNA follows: TGCGCCAGCAGCTTGGCCCCGTACGAGCAGTACTTC. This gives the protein CASSLAPYEQYF.

This chain's CDR3 is CASSLARQGFETQYF. The CDR3 DNA reads as TGCGCCAGCAGCTTGGCCCGACAGGGTTTTGAGACCCAGTACTTC. The rearrangement joins TRBV5-1 to TRBJ2-5; 7 bases map to TRBD1. The CDR3 spans 15 residues. J was trimmed by 5 bases and V by 0 bases; bases with no gene match: 7. Germline V gene lookup returns CDR1 SGHRS and CDR2 YFSETQ.

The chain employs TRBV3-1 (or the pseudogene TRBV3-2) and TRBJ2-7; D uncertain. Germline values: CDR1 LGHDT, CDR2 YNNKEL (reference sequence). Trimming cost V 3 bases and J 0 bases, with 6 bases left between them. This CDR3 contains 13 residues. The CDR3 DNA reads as TGTGCCAGCAGCCACGCAGTCTCCTACGAGCAGTACTTC. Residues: CASSHAVSYEQYF.

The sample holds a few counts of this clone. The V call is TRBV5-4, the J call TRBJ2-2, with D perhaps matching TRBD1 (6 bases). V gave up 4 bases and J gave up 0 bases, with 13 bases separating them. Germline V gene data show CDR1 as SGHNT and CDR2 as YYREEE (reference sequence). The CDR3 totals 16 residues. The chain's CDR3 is CASSRGQSTNTGELFF. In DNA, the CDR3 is TGTGCCAGCAGCAGAGGACAGTCTACGAACACCGGGGAGCTGTTTTTT. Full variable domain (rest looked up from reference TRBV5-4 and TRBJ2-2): ETGVTQSPTHLIKTRGQQVTLRCSSQSGHNTVSWYQQALGQGPQFIFQYYREEENGRGNFPPRFSGLQFPNYSSELNVNALELDDSALYLCASSRGQSTNTGELFFGEGSRLTVL.

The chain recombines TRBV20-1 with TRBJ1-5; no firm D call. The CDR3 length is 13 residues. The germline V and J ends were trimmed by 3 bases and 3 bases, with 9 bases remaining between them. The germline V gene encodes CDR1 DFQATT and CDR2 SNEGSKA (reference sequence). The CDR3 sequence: CSASNDNNQPQHF. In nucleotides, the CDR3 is TGCAGTGCTAGTAATGACAACAATCAGCCCCAGCATTTT.

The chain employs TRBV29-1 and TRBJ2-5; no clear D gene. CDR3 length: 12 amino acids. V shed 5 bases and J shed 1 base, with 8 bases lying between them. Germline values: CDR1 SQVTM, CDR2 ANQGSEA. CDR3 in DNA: TGCAGCGTTCGAGGATCCCAAGAGACCCAGTACTTC. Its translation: CSVRGSQETQYF. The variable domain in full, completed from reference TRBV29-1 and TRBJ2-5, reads SAVISQKPSRDICQRGTSLTIQCQVDSQVTMMFWYRQQPGQSLTLIATANQGSEATYESGFVIDKFPISRPNLTFSTLTVSNMSPEDSSIYLCSVRGSQETQYFGPGTRLLVL.